This T cell receptor (beta chain) was found in a study of blood T cell repertoires in COVID-19. Background on the study: T cells, B-cell-depleted T cells, or PBMCs supplied cDNA or gDNA.

Trimming shortened V by 1 base and J by 6 bases, and 7 bases separated the two germline ends. Germline lookup yields CDR1 SGHVS and CDR2 FQNEAQ. CDR3 size: 13 residues. This clone was recorded a few times. Generated by immunoSEQ multiplex PCR, the TCRdb table keeps only in-frame clones and is missing some. The table includes 68,000 or so clones, roughly 80% detected once. The receptor was derived from a human donor in a cohort sampled during active COVID-19. The rearrangement links TRBV7-8 to TRBJ1-5, with D maybe TRBD1 (6 bases). Sequencing used peripheral blood. CDR3 sequence reads: CASSLGRGQPQHF. The CDR3 DNA is TGTGCCAGCAGCTTAGGCAGGGGTCAGCCCCAGCATTTT.